Sequencing of this T cell receptor beta chain was carried out in a study of response to subunit inactivated influenza vaccine (dated by TCRdb to 2016 to 2019). As for the study more broadly: To follow how T cells responded to a trivalent subunit inactivated influenza vaccine, the researchers relied on deep quantitative profiling of the T cell receptor repertoire. Overall results and qualifications from the work: The authors proposed that each seasonal influenza vaccination may bring in only a limited number of new T cells.

A distance of 16 bases separates the germline ends of V and J, which lose 10 bases and 9 bases respectively. The germline V gene specifies MNHEY as CDR1 and SVGEGT as CDR2. From the cysteine up to the phenylalanine, the CDR3 has a length of 13 residues. The read is trimmed to its CDR3 DNA, 39 bases read in frame from base 1. This clonotype showed up many times. Its antigen remains undetermined. Per-nucleotide qualities are absent, and no much larger clonotype sits a single base away. Taken with the paper, the label for time point translates to: around 47 days after influenza vaccine administration. Library creation used RT-PCR. Sequencer: Illumina HiSeq 2500. The public reads were run again by TCRdb, first through fastp at Q25 and then through MiXCR, and only productive beta chains were kept. When rows share a CDR3 protein, they turn into one entry using the most common DNA and genes. The sample contains roughly 160,000 distinct CDR3 sequences, about 11% of them found a single time. 9.5% to 15% of the sample goes to the ten largest clones.

This sequence was found in a man over 45 who received an inactivated influenza vaccine. Donor details come from another sample of the same person, matched by shared clones. Recombination linked TRBV6-2 or TRBV6-3 to TRBJ1-6; the best D guess is TRBD1, with 6 bases matching. The input for sequencing was non-naive T cells sorted from PBMCs, taken about 40 days after vaccination. Interpreted using the paper, the cell subset or site label stands for: memory T cell fraction. The CDR3 loop reads CATRRDISSPLHF. The DNA is TGTGCCACTCGGAGGGACATAAGTTCACCCCTCCACTTT.